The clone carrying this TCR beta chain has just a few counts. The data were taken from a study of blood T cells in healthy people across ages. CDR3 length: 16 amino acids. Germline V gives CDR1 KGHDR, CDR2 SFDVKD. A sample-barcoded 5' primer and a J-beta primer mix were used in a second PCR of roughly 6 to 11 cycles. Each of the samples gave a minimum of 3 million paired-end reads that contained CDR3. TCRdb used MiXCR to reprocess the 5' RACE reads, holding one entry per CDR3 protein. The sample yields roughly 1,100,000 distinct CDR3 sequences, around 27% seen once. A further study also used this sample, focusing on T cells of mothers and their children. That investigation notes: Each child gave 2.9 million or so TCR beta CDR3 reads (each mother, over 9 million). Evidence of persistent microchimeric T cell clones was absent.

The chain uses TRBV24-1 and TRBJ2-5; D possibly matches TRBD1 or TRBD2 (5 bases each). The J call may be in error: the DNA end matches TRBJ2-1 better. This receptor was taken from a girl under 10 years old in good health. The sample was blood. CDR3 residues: CATSEPRGWGSGEQFF. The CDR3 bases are TGTGCCACCAGTGAGCCTCGGGGTTGGGGGTCGGGTGAGCAGTTCTTC.